This is a list of T cell receptor beta chains from one sample in a study of regulatory T cells in long-lasting Graves disease. TCRdb processed the multiplex PCR reads anew with MiXCR; each CDR3 protein has one entry. The table has around 330,000 distinct CDR3 sequences, 15% to 20% seen once. The sample in question was peripheral blood mononuclear cells (PBMCs), obtained at new diagnosis, from a patient treated with antithyroid drugs. These receptor sequences come from a female donor with Graves disease. The CDR3 runs from the conserved cysteine through the conserved F or W. The order of the fields is V gene, J gene, clone size, D gene, CDR3 DNA, CDR3 protein. A D gene is named only where the DNA matches it firmly. Size is stated for part of the rows, as once, few or many counts, or as a class when the clone is expanded.

>TRBV5-4|TRBJ2-7|few|-
TGTGCCAGCAGCTTGGCTGGCGGGGGCGAATACTACGAGCAGTACTTC
CASSLAGGGEYYEQYF
>TRBV2|TRBJ2-3|many|-
TGTGCCAGCTCGTCGACAGCCAGCACAGATACGCAGTATTTT
CASSSTASTDTQYF
>TRBV7-3|TRBJ2-3|few|-
TGTGCCAGCAGCTTAGGCCCCGGGATAAGCACAGATACGCAGTATTTT
CASSLGPGISTDTQYF
>TRBV28|TRBJ2-5|-|-
TGTGCCAGCAGTTTTAGACTTCAAGAGACCCAGTACTTC
CASSFRLQETQYF
>TRBV12-3/TRBV12-4|TRBJ2-2|many|TRBD2
TGTGCCAGCAGACCCTACCTCCGGGACTATACGAACACCGGGGAGCTGTTTTTT
CASRPYLRDYTNTGELFF
>TRBV28|TRBJ2-5|many|-
TGTGCCAGCAGTACTCGGGGATTCCAAGAGACCCAGTACTTC
CASSTRGFQETQYF
>TRBV12-3/TRBV12-4|TRBJ1-2|many|-
TGTGCCAGCAGTCCACGTTACCGGGGCGTAGACGGCTACACCTTC
CASSPRYRGVDGYTF
>TRBV7-9|TRBJ2-7|many|-
TGTGCCAGCAGTCGAGGGACGGCCTACGAGCAGTACTTC
CASSRGTAYEQYF
>TRBV6-1|TRBJ2-3|many|-
TGTGCCAGCAGAGCCTATCCTCAGGGAACCACAGATACGCAGTATTTT
CASRAYPQGTTDTQYF
>TRBV27|TRBJ1-1|many|TRBD1
TGTGCCAGCAGTTTTCTCCACAGGGGACGAACTGAAGCTTTCTTT
CASSFLHRGRTEAFF
>TRBV11-2|TRBJ1-2|many|TRBD1
TGTGCCAGCAGCTCCGAGGACAGGGCGTACTATGGCTACACCTTC
CASSSEDRAYYGYTF